Listed below are T cell receptor beta chains from one sample, sequenced in a study of OX40 agonist ivuxolimab in advanced cancers. The table came from immunoSEQ multiplex PCR; TCRdb's copy has only in-frame clones and leaves some out. The sample carries around 71,000 clones, around 86% recorded once. Sequenced material: CD4+ or CD8+ T cells sorted from blood, taken in a trial of the OX40 agonist ivuxolimab. These receptors all stem from an adult with an advanced solid tumor such as melanoma, head and neck, liver or kidney cancer. The CDR3 runs from the conserved cysteine through the conserved F or W. Each record gives: V gene, J gene, clone size, D gene, CDR3 protein, CDR3 DNA. A D gene is named only where the DNA matches it firmly. Clone size is not always given. Where it is, it says once, few, many or a class for expanded clones.

V: TRBV5-1
J: TRBJ1-1
size: NA
D: NA
CDR3: CASSLGAGGEAFF
DNA: TGCGCCAGCAGCTTGGGGGCGGGGGGTGAAGCTTTCTTT

V: TRBV6-1
J: TRBJ2-7
size: few
D: TRBD1
CDR3: CASSEGTGKAEQYF
DNA: TGTGCCAGCAGTGAAGGGACAGGGAAGGCCGAGCAGTACTTC

V: TRBV18
J: TRBJ1-4
size: NA
D: NA
CDR3: CASSLQGGNEKLFF
DNA: TGTGCCAGCTCACTACAGGGAGGTAATGAAAAACTGTTTTTT

V: TRBV27
J: TRBJ1-3
size: NA
D: NA
CDR3: CASTSWGSGNTIYF
DNA: TGTGCCAGCACCTCGTGGGGTTCTGGAAACACCATATATTTT

V: TRBV4-3
J: TRBJ2-5
size: NA
D: NA
CDR3: CASSRILRGETQYF
DNA: TGCGCCAGCAGCCGGATTCTTAGGGGCGAGACCCAGTACTTC

V: TRBV9
J: TRBJ2-6
size: NA
D: NA
CDR3: CASSAGGSGANVLTF
DNA: TGTGCCAGCAGCGCCGGAGGATCTGGGGCCAACGTCCTGACTTTC

V: TRBV5-1
J: TRBJ2-2
size: NA
D: NA
CDR3: CASTGVVDGELFF
DNA: TGCGCCAGCACGGGAGTCGTTGACGGGGAGCTGTTTTTT

V: TRBV28
J: TRBJ1-2
size: NA
D: NA
CDR3: CASSPRGGVVFGYTF
DNA: TGTGCCAGCAGTCCCCGGGGAGGGGTGGTCTTTGGCTACACCTTC

V: TRBV27
J: TRBJ2-3
size: NA
D: NA
CDR3: CASSFASWSGDTDTQYF
DNA: TGTGCCAGCAGTTTTGCGTCTTGGTCAGGGGACACAGATACGCAGTATTTT

V: TRBV30
J: TRBJ2-2
size: NA
D: NA
CDR3: CAWPRQSTGELFF
DNA: TGTGCCTGGCCCCGACAGTCCACCGGGGAGCTGTTTTTT

V: TRBV19
J: TRBJ2-7
size: few
D: NA
CDR3: CASSPIGRFEQYF
DNA: TGTGCCAGTAGCCCTATAGGCCGGTTCGAGCAGTACTTC

V: TRBV18
J: TRBJ2-3
size: once
D: NA
CDR3: CASSPRVNTQYF
DNA: TGTGCCAGCTCACCAAGAGTAAATACGCAGTATTTT

V: TRBV18
J: TRBJ2-3
size: NA
D: TRBD1
CDR3: CASSRRGQQDTQYF
DNA: TGTGCCAGCTCGCGCAGGGGGCAACAGGATACGCAGTATTTT

V: TRBV28
J: TRBJ1-1
size: once
D: TRBD1
CDR3: CASSLTGGGMAFF
DNA: TGTGCCAGCAGTTTAACAGGGGGCGGGATGGCTTTCTTT

V: TRBV27
J: TRBJ2-2
size: NA
D: TRBD1
CDR3: CASKGQGDTGELFF
DNA: TGTGCCAGCAAGGGACAGGGGGACACCGGGGAGCTGTTTTTT

V: TRBV27
J: TRBJ1-1
size: once
D: NA
CDR3: CASSHQGRGTEAFF
DNA: TGTGCCAGCAGCCACCAGGGTCGTGGCACTGAAGCTTTCTTT

V: TRBV10-3
J: TRBJ2-2
size: NA
D: NA
CDR3: CAISEQGAVTGELFF
DNA: TGTGCCATCAGTGAGCAGGGAGCGGTAACCGGGGAGCTGTTTTTT